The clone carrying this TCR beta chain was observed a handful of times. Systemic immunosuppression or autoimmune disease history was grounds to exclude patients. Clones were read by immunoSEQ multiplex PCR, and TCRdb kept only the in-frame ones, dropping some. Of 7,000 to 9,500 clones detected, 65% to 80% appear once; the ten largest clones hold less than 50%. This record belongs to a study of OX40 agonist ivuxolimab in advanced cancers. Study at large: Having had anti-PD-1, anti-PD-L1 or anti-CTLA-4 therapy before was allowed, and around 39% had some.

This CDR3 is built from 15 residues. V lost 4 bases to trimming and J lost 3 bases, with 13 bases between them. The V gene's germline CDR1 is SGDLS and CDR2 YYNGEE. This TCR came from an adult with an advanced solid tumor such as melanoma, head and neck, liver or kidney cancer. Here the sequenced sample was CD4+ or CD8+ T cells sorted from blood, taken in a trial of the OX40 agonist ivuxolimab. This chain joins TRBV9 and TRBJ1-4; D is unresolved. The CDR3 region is CASSPPGTSNEKLFF. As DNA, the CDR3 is TGTGCCAGCAGCCCCCCGGGTACATCTAATGAAAAACTGTTTTTT.